The sequence of this TCR beta chain was determined in a study of shared clonotypes between healthy human individuals. Overall study results and limits: Researchers found naive subsets generally carried larger estimated richness than memory subsets. Some clonotypes were shared by all four sorted-subset donors, while others were not shared. The non-shared ones had lower generation probabilities than the shared ones.

Clones were sequenced by immunoSEQ multiplex PCR, and TCRdb holds only the in-frame ones, with some missing. The sample has around 2,100,000 clones, around 96% seen once. Comment on this clone: The antigen is undetermined.

CDR1 SNHLY and CDR2 FYNNEI come from the germline V gene. The CDR3 has 15 amino acids. Trimming removed 3 bases at V and 0 bases at J, with 9 bases between. Naivety among CD8 cells was defined by CD45RO negativity and positive CCR7 selection, thereby excluding terminally differentiated effector memory CD45RA+ cells. Sequencing was done on a sample of naive CD8+ T cells sorted from blood. The chain has TRBV2 and TRBJ2-4, with D unresolved. This TCR was sampled from a man younger than 30 in good health. The CDR3 loop is CASSDEVLAKNIQYF. The CDR3 nucleotides read TGTGCCAGCAGTGATGAGGTCCTAGCCAAAAACATTCAGTACTTC.